This TCR beta chain was sequenced for a study of blood T cell repertoires in COVID-19. Study context: Some COVID-19 samples were acute and others convalescent; all came from the United States, Italy and Spain. PBMCs, B-cell-depleted T cells, or T cells provided the cDNA or gDNA that made up the material.

This clone was recorded only once. Trimming cost V 9 bases and J 3 bases, with 5 bases left between them. The CDR3 totals 11 residues. The protocol was immunoSEQ multiplex PCR, while the TCRdb copy is restricted to in-frame clones and leaves out a portion. The sample lists roughly 90,000 clones; roughly 89% were seen once. The chain couples TRBV12-3 or TRBV12-4 to TRBJ2-2; D uncertain. The TCR originated in an elderly woman with active COVID-19. Sequenced material: peripheral blood. The CDR3 loop reads CASQYTGELFF. The CDR3 bases are TGTGCCAGTCAGTACACCGGGGAGCTGTTTTTT.